These 27 T cell receptor beta chains were all obtained from the same sample, sequenced in a study of cytomegalovirus exposure and HLA in healthy donors. Assay used: immunoSEQ multiplex PCR; TCRdb lists only in-frame clones, some missing. The sample gives roughly 120,000 clones, 70% to 90% of which show up once; about 4.3% is in the top ten. Material: PBMCs. All receptors come from a man aged 18-30 years in good health and CMV-seropositive.

V gene TRBV9 combines with J gene TRBJ2-2; the D is unclear. The CDR3 has 14 residues. Germline CDR1 reads SGDLS; CDR2 reads YYNGEE. Trimming left V 0 bases short and J 1 base short, with 4 bases between. The CDR3 DNA reads TGTGCCAGCAGCGTAGGACTGAACACCGGGGAGCTGTTTTTT. Protein: CASSVGLNTGELFF.

The chain uses TRBV7-6 and TRBJ1-1, with a tentative D call TRBD1 (6 bases). Trimming stripped 5 bases from V and 7 bases from J, with 17 bases between. Germline V gene data show CDR1 as SGHVS and CDR2 as FNYEAQ. The CDR3 spans 14 residues. CDR3 amino acids: CASSAGITGSEAFF. CDR3 nucleotide sequence: TGTGCCAGCAGCGCAGGAATTACAGGGAGTGAAGCTTTCTTT. The whole variable domain, remainder taken from reference TRBV7-6 and TRBJ1-1, is GAGVSQSPRYKVTKRGQDVALRCDPISGHVSLYWYRQALGQGPEFLTYFNYEAQQDKSGLPNDRFSAERPEGSISTLTIQRTEQRDSAMYRCASSAGITGSEAFFGQGTRLTVV.

The chain has TRBV19 and TRBJ1-1; the D is unclear. With 5 bases removed from V and 1 base from J, the gap between germline ends came to 8 bases. The CDR3 extends over 13 amino acids. The V gene's germline CDR1 is LNHDA and CDR2 SQIVND (reference sequence). The CDR3 coding sequence is TGTGCCAGTAGTCAGCAGCGGAACACTGAAGCTTTCTTT. It is translated as CASSQQRNTEAFF.

The rearrangement uses TRBV4-3 and TRBJ1-4; possibly TRBD1 for D (5 bases). V lost 1 base to trimming and J lost 8 bases, with 17 bases between them. Germline CDR1 is LGHNA and CDR2 is YSLEER. The CDR3 extends over 16 amino acids. The CDR3 nucleotides are TGCGCCAGCAGCCAAGCACTTGTAACAGGTAGAGAAAAACTGTTTTTT. Translation: CASSQALVTGREKLFF.

This clone was detected many times. This sample also contains other DNA sequences that code for the same CDR3. V usage is TRBV6-1 and J usage is TRBJ2-3, with TRBD2 matching 13 bases. Germline CDR1 MNHNS, CDR2 SASEGT. The CDR3 extends over 15 amino acids. With 4 bases clipped from V and 4 bases from J, the junction kept 2 bases outside the gene matches. The CDR3 DNA is TGTGCCAGCAGTGTCACTAGCGGGGGGGCAGATACGCAGTATTTT. Amino acid sequence: CASSVTSGGADTQYF.

The chain joins TRBV29-1 to TRBJ1-2; D might be TRBD1 (5 bases). Trimming removed 2 bases at V and 5 bases at J, with 9 bases between. CDR1 and CDR2 from the germline V gene are SQVTM and ANQGSEA. The CDR3 has 12 amino acids. The CDR3 nucleotides are TGCAGCGTTGAACTTCAGGGTTATGGCTACACCTTC. Translated: CSVELQGYGYTF.

The rearrangement links TRBV28 to TRBJ1-1; D is possibly TRBD1 (6 bases). Deletions cut 7 bases from V and 4 bases from J, with 7 bases between. The CDR3 covers 11 residues. The germline V gene encodes CDR1 MDHEN and CDR2 SYDVKM. This CDR3 reads CASKGGTEAFF. CDR3 bases: TGTGCCAGCAAAGGGGGCACTGAAGCTTTCTTT.

V gene TRBV5-6 combines with J gene TRBJ1-1, with TRBD1 matching over 8 bases. The CDR3 is 15 amino acids. V shed 4 bases, J shed 1 base, and the junction held 6 bases outside the gene matches. Germline V CDR1 and CDR2: SGHDT, YYEEEE. CDR3 in amino acids: CASSTRTGPNTEAFF. The CDR3 DNA reads TGTGCCAGCAGCACGCGGACAGGGCCGAACACTGAAGCTTTCTTT.

V and J are TRBV4-1 and TRBJ2-6; a possible D gene is TRBD2 (5 bases). Germline CDR1 MGHRA, CDR2 YSYEKL. The ends were cut back, 2 bases at V and 0 bases at J, with 11 bases in the middle. The CDR3 is 17 residues long. In DNA, the CDR3 is TGCGCCAGCAGCCAACGATACGGGGACTCTGGGGCCAACGTCCTGACTTTC. It is translated as CASSQRYGDSGANVLTF.

The chain joins TRBV6-6 to TRBJ1-6, with D perhaps matching TRBD1 (6 bases). Germline CDR1 and CDR2: MNHNY and SVGAGI (reference sequence). The CDR3 sequence is 13 residues long. V gave up 6 bases and J gave up 7 bases, with 10 bases separating them. CDR3 bases: TGTGCCAGCAGAACAGGGATGAATTCACCCCTCCACTTT. Translated, it gives CASRTGMNSPLHF.

The CDR3 protein is CASSLTGRSGNTIYF. In DNA, the CDR3 is TGTGCCAGCAGTTTAACGGGTCGCTCTGGAAACACCATATATTTT. The chain carries TRBV27 and TRBJ1-3; no reliable D call. Germline CDR1 and CDR2: MNHEY and SMNVEV (reference sequence). CDR3 length: 15 amino acids. V was pared by 2 bases and J by 0 bases, with 8 bases between.

The rearrangement uses TRBV7-2 and TRBJ1-2, with a tentative D call TRBD1 (6 bases). V lost 3 bases and J lost 6, with 11 bases in between. Germline CDR1 is SGHTA and CDR2 is FQGNSA. The length of the CDR3 is 13 residues. This CDR3 is CASSFTGSHGYTF. The CDR3 bases are TGTGCCAGCAGCTTCACAGGGAGCCATGGCTACACCTTC.

This clone turned up a few times. This sequence joins TRBV6-4 and TRBJ1-5, with a possible D match to TRBD1 (6 bases). V lost 6 bases and J 0 bases, leaving 9 bases between the germline ends. Germline CDR1 reads MRHNA; CDR2 reads SNTAGT. The CDR3 is made up of 14 amino acids. The DNA for the CDR3 is TGTGCCAGCAGCTTGGACAGTAGCAATCAGCCCCAGCATTTT. This gives the protein CASSLDSSNQPQHF.

The V call is TRBV7-6, the J call TRBJ1-1; D call uncertain. V was shortened by 2 bases and J by 0 bases, with 4 bases between the two germline ends. Germline CDR1 SGHVS, CDR2 FNYEAQ. CDR3 size: 13 residues. The CDR3 DNA sequence: TGTGCCAGCAGCTTACGTATGAACACTGAAGCTTTCTTT. This gives the protein CASSLRMNTEAFF.

This clone was counted only a few times. The chain has TRBV10-1 and TRBJ2-7, with TRBD2 as a possible D gene (6 bases). This CDR3 is 13 amino acids long. Trimming took 3 bases from V and 6 from J, leaving 12 bases between them. CDR1 is WNHNN, CDR2 SYGVQD, per germline (reference sequence). The CDR3: CASSEQAGSEQYF. CDR3 DNA sequence: TGCGCCAGCAGTGAACAGGCGGGGAGCGAGCAGTACTTC.

CDR3 in amino acids: CASSIRTEYNEKLFF. DNA for the CDR3: TGTGCCAGTAGTATAAGGACAGAATATAATGAAAAACTGTTTTTT. V and J are TRBV19 and TRBJ1-4; a weak D match, TRBD1 (6 bases). CDR3 size: 15 residues. Trimming left V 2 bases short and J 4 bases short, with 11 bases between. The germline V gene has CDR1 LNHDA and CDR2 SQIVND (reference sequence).

This chain connects TRBV10-2 to TRBJ1-3; D is unclear. This CDR3 has 15 amino acids. Trimming stripped 5 bases from V and 0 bases from J, with 11 bases between. The V gene's germline CDR1 is WSHSY and CDR2 SAAADI. CDR3 bases: TGCGCCAGCAGTCAATTACAGAGCTCTGGAAACACCATATATTTT. Amino acids: CASSQLQSSGNTIYF.

The rearrangement uses TRBV7-2 and TRBJ1-4; no firm D call. Germline lookup yields CDR1 SGHTA and CDR2 FQGNSA. CDR3 size: 14 residues. V lost 3 bases and J 8 bases, leaving 13 bases between the germline ends. The CDR3 spells CASSFSLGGEKLFF. DNA for the CDR3: TGTGCCAGCAGCTTCTCCTTGGGAGGGGAAAAACTGTTTTTT. The full variable domain, with the rest looked up from reference TRBV7-2 and TRBJ1-4, is GAGVSQSPSNKVTEKGKDVELRCDPISGHTALYWYRQSLGQGLEFLIYFQGNSAPDKSGLPSDRFSAERTGGSVSTLTIQRTQQEDSAVYLCASSFSLGGEKLFFGSGTQLSVL.

CDR3 sequence reads: CASSSTGGLWYNEQFF. CDR3 bases: TGTGCCAGCAGTTCAACGGGGGGCCTTTGGTACAATGAGCAGTTCTTC. The J gene is TRBJ2-1, the V gene TRBV27, with a weak D call TRBD2 (7 bases). Between the trimmed V and J ends, which lost 4 bases and 4 bases, there was a span of 17 bases. The CDR3 consists of 16 residues. CDR1 is MNHEY, CDR2 SMNVEV, per germline (reference sequence).

This clone appeared once. The chain combines TRBV20-1 with TRBJ2-1; weak D call: TRBD1 (5 bases). The germline CDR1 and CDR2 sequences are DFQATT and SNEGSKA (reference sequence). The V and J ends lost 1 base and 10 bases respectively, with 5 bases between them. This CDR3 is built from 10 residues. CDR3 nucleotide sequence: TGCAGTGCTAGAGGGGGCGAGCAGTTCTTC. This codes for CSARGGEQFF.

The chain recombines TRBV7-9 with TRBJ1-3; perhaps TRBD1 as D (5 bases). V shed 2 bases and J shed 4 bases, with 9 bases lying between them. This CDR3 comprises 14 residues. The germline gives CDR1 SEHNR, CDR2 FQNEAQ (reference sequence). CDR3 sequence reads: CASSLQGSGNTIYF. The CDR3 DNA reads as TGTGCCAGCAGCTTACAGGGTTCGGGAAACACCATATATTTT. The full variable domain, its missing parts supplied by reference TRBV7-9 and TRBJ1-3, is DTGVSQNPRHKITKRGQNVTFRCDPISEHNRLYWYRQTLGQGPEFLTYFQNEAQLEKSRLLSDRFSAERPKGSFSTLEIQRTEQGDSAMYLCASSLQGSGNTIYFGEGSWLTVV.

With respect to this clone: One junction end does not reproduce the germline sequence, and a read error may be involved. The chain links TRBV6-1 to TRBJ1-1; D might be TRBD1 (5 bases). The CDR3 totals 12 residues. CDR1 MNHNS and CDR2 SASEGT come from the germline V gene. The CDR3 protein is CASSEGVSGAFF. The CDR3 bases are TGTGCCAGCAGCGAAGGGGTCTCAGGAGCTTTCTTT.

The count of this clone is one. The V and J genes are TRBV29-1 and TRBJ1-1; no clear D gene. V lost 4 bases and J lost 3, with 12 bases in between. Germline lookup yields CDR1 SQVTM and CDR2 ANQGSEA. There are 13 residues in the CDR3. Here the CDR3 reads CSVGRRWDTEAFF. DNA of the CDR3: TGCAGCGTTGGCAGGAGGTGGGACACTGAAGCTTTCTTT.

The rearrangement links TRBV6-6 to TRBJ1-5; maybe TRBD1 (6 bases). The CDR3 spans 16 residues. From germline, CDR1 is MNHNY and CDR2 SVGAGI (reference sequence). V lost 2 bases and J 3 bases, leaving 14 bases between the germline ends. In DNA, the CDR3 is TGTGCCAGCAGTTACCCCGGGGGGCAGCTCAATCAGCCCCAGCATTTT. It encodes CASSYPGGQLNQPQHF.

The gene calls are TRBV5-4 and TRBJ2-7; perhaps TRBD1 as D (5 bases). The germline gives CDR1 SGHNT, CDR2 YYREEE (reference sequence). The germline V and J ends were trimmed by 5 bases and 1 base, with 19 bases remaining between them. The CDR3 consists of 16 residues. The CDR3 region has the DNA TGTGCCAGCAGATCGAACCCAGGGAAGGAGTCCTACGAGCAGTACTTC. Translating it yields CASRSNPGKESYEQYF.

The J gene is TRBJ1-1, the V gene TRBV27; D ambiguous. Deletions cut 5 bases from V and 0 bases from J, with 16 bases between. This CDR3 spans 16 amino acids. Germline V gene lookup returns CDR1 MNHEY and CDR2 SMNVEV (reference sequence). CDR3 DNA sequence: TGTGCCAGCAGTCGCGGGTACCGGTTCATGAACACTGAAGCTTTCTTT. It encodes CASSRGYRFMNTEAFF.

This clone was recorded once. The chain uses TRBV10-3 and TRBJ1-5; D not certain. V lost 2 bases and J 1 base, leaving 12 bases between the germline ends. Germline CDR1 is ENHRY and CDR2 is SYGVKD. The CDR3 has 16 amino acids. The CDR3 region is CAISEREGRSNQPQHF. The CDR3 nucleotides read TGTGCCATCAGTGAGAGGGAGGGTAGGAGCAATCAGCCCCAGCATTTT.